This is a list of T cell receptor beta chains from one sample in a study of T cell responses to AZD1222 COVID-19 vaccine. The assay was immunoSEQ multiplex PCR, and TCRdb's table has in-frame clones only and misses some. The profile shows about 100,000 clones, around 87% of them singletons. The specimen was peripheral blood, collected on day 0 of MenACWY control vaccination. These receptor sequences come from an adult in good health. The CDR3 runs from the conserved cysteine through the conserved F or W.

v_gene,CDR3aa
TRBV24-1,CATSEGTSGTQETQYF
TRBV6-5,CASNPDRNTGELFF
TRBV28,CASSSAAFRDRINQPQHF
TRBV7-9,CASSLGPGTANYEQYF
TRBV5-5,CASSPPPGEQYF
TRBV18,CASSPTTAGELFF
TRBV6-5,CASRQGPEQFF
TRBV7-9,CASSTGLAGVDTGELFF
TRBV7-9,CASSPGTSGTDTQYF
TRBV12-2,CASRWDRTGPNSPLHF
TRBV3-1/TRBV3-2,CASSQLNTEAFF